These 16 T cell receptor beta chains came from one sample sequenced in a study of post-analysis software for immune sequencing data. Unique molecular identifiers tagged the TCR beta cDNA libraries. TCRdb re-called the PCR reads with MiXCR, one entry per CDR3 protein. The sample records 750,000 to 950,000 distinct CDR3 sequences, around 50% being singletons. General study findings and limits: Elevated frequency relative to controls characterized four or five TRBV segments in patients, TRBV5-6, TRBV5-1 and TRBV20-1 among them.

The antigens for these receptors are not known. The sample taken for sequencing was blood. These receptors were collected from a girl aged 5-17 years with multiple sclerosis.

J is TRBJ2-7 and V is TRBV4-1, with TRBD1 identical over 11 bases. The CDR3 runs to 16 residues. The germline CDR1 and CDR2 sequences are MGHRA and YSYEKL. Germline trimming cut 1 base from V and 0 bases from J; bases unmatched to any gene: 2. Written as DNA, the CDR3 is TGCGCCAGCAGCCAAGGCGGACAGGGGGCCTCCTACGAGCAGTACTTC. Residues: CASSQGGQGASYEQYF.

This clonotype was recorded a few times. The J gene is TRBJ2-1, the V gene TRBV29-1; D may correspond to TRBD1 or TRBD2 (7 bases each). V dropped 2 bases and J dropped 10 bases, with 21 bases sitting between them. There are 15 residues in the CDR3. Germline loops: CDR1 SQVTM, CDR2 ANQGSEA. The CDR3: CSVERIGGGGTEQFF. The DNA for the CDR3 is TGCAGCGTTGAACGGATAGGGGGCGGGGGCACGGAGCAGTTCTTC.

The chain carries TRBV20-1 and TRBJ1-2, with TRBD1 matching over 7 bases. V gave up 1 base and J gave up 0 bases; unmatched junction bases: 5. This CDR3 has 15 amino acids. Germline loops: CDR1 DFQATT, CDR2 SNEGSKA (reference sequence). The CDR3 sequence is CSARGRQGPNYGYTF. The DNA for the CDR3 is TGCAGTGCTAGAGGGAGACAGGGTCCTAACTATGGCTACACCTTC.

The V call is TRBV6-5, the J call TRBJ2-6; 12 bases are a match to TRBD1. Unmatched junction bases numbered 2, after V lost 0 bases and J lost 5 bases. This CDR3 has 17 residues. Germline CDR1 and CDR2: MNHEY and SVGAGI. The CDR3 region is CASSYSGQGARANVLTF. The CDR3 DNA reads as TGTGCCAGCAGTTACTCGGGACAGGGGGCGAGGGCCAACGTCCTGACTTTC.

Note on this clonotype: The CDR3 does not close with the conserved phenylalanine or tryptophan, likely indicating a read error. This rearrangement joins TRBV3-1 to TRBJ2-5; TRBD1 agrees at 10 bases. With V trimmed by 3 bases and J by 7 bases, 8 bases remained unmatched. Germline V lookup: CDR1 LGHDT, CDR2 YNNKEL (reference sequence). This CDR3 contains 15 residues. CDR3 sequence reads: CASSQATGGGGTQYY. Written as DNA, the CDR3 is TGTGCCAGCAGCCAGGCGACAGGGGGCGGAGGGACCCAGTACTAC.

The chain joins TRBV27 to TRBJ2-3, with D unclear. CDR1 and CDR2 from the germline V gene are MNHEY and SMNVEV (reference sequence). This CDR3 region has 15 residues. The V end was cut by 2 bases, the J end by 0 bases, with 9 bases between. CDR3 coding DNA: TGTGCCAGCAGTTTAATGGCCGAGAGCACAGATACGCAGTATTTT. It translates to CASSLMAESTDTQYF.

The chain uses TRBV20-1 and TRBJ2-7; TRBD1 might be the D (5 bases). The CDR3 contains 15 residues. Per germline, CDR1 DFQATT and CDR2 SNEGSKA (reference sequence). V lost 1 base and J 1 base, leaving 14 bases between the germline ends. The CDR3 bases are TGCAGTGCTAGAGGTTCAGGCCAGGGATCCTACGAGCAGTACTTC. It yields the protein CSARGSGQGSYEQYF.

V is TRBV7-2 and J is TRBJ2-5; TRBD1 matches at 11 bases. The J call is doubtful: the DNA matches TRBJ2-7 better. Germline loops: CDR1 SGHTA, CDR2 FQGNSA. This CDR3 region has 14 residues. CDR3 amino acids: CASSSDRGQHEQYF. In nucleotides, the CDR3 is TGTGCCAGCAGCTCGGACAGGGGGCAGCACGAGCAGTACTTC.

The table lists this clonotype with a count of one. The J gene is TRBJ2-5, the V gene TRBV7-9, with D uncertain. Trimming left V 5 bases short and J 2 bases short, with 18 bases between. Germline V gene lookup returns CDR1 SEHNR and CDR2 FQNEAQ (reference sequence). The CDR3 length is 16 residues. The CDR3 nucleotides are TGTGCCAGCAGCCCAACCGGGCAGAAAATACAAGAGACCCAGTACTTC. Its translation is CASSPTGQKIQETQYF.

This clonotype has only a few counts. The V and J genes are TRBV6-5 and TRBJ2-1; D is possibly TRBD2 (5 bases). The V gene lost 2 bases and the J gene lost 9 bases, with 20 bases spanning the gap. The CDR3 has 16 amino acids. Germline V gives CDR1 MNHEY, CDR2 SVGAGI. DNA for the CDR3: TGTGCCAGCAGTTACCTCCCCGTGGGTATCGGAGGTGAGCAGTTCTTC. It encodes CASSYLPVGIGGEQFF.

A few counts support this clonotype. The CDR3 region is CASRPIRGTLNSYEQYF. The CDR3 DNA is TGTGCCAGCAGGCCGATCCGCGGGACCCTCAACTCCTACGAGCAGTACTTC. The chain is built from TRBV11-2 and TRBJ2-7; maybe TRBD2 (6 bases). The V gene lost 6 bases and the J gene lost 0 bases, with 21 bases spanning the gap. CDR3 length: 17 residues. Germline V gives CDR1 SGHAT, CDR2 FQNNGV.

The CDR3 DNA follows: TGTGCCAGCAGTTACTCGGGGGGGGCGGGGAGGAGTAGCACAGATACGCAGTATTTT. Its protein is CASSYSGGAGRSSTDTQYF. The V gene is TRBV6-5, the J gene TRBJ2-3; maybe TRBD2 (7 bases). V was shortened by 0 bases and J by 0 bases, with 19 bases between the two germline ends. The CDR3 extends over 19 amino acids. CDR1 is MNHEY, CDR2 SVGAGI, per germline.

The chain is built from TRBV2 and TRBJ1-5; D possibly corresponds to TRBD1 (6 bases). CDR1 is SNHLY, CDR2 FYNNEI, per germline. V lost 6 bases to trimming and J lost 10 bases, with 19 bases between them. This CDR3 contains 14 residues. As DNA, the CDR3 is TGTGCCAGCAGCCAAGGGACACCCCAGTTTCCCCAGCATTTT. Its protein is CASSQGTPQFPQHF.

The chain carries TRBV7-6 and TRBJ2-1; maybe TRBD2 (5 bases). CDR1 is SGHVS and CDR2 is FNYEAQ in the germline V gene. Trimming removed 3 bases at V and 5 bases at J, with 17 bases between. The CDR3 consists of 16 residues. CDR3 protein: CASSFKRAGRNNEQFF. In DNA, the CDR3 is TGTGCCAGCAGCTTTAAGAGGGCCGGCCGGAACAATGAGCAGTTCTTC.

This clonotype has a handful of counts. The junction shows a germline mismatch at one end, possibly a read error. The CDR3 loop is CASSQGRNYEQYF. For the CDR3, the DNA is TGTGCCAGCAGCCAAGGACGGAACTACGAGCAGTACTTC. The J gene is TRBJ2-7, the V gene TRBV4-1; the D is unclear. CDR3 length: 13 amino acids. CDR1 and CDR2 (germline): MGHRA, YSYEKL.

The gene calls are TRBV29-1 and TRBJ2-7; 11 positions agree with TRBD2. V lost 7 bases, J lost 9 bases, and 11 bases stayed unmatched. The CDR3 totals 13 residues. Germline V CDR1 and CDR2: SQVTM, ANQGSEA. The CDR3 protein is CSAPGTSGPRQYF. The DNA of the CDR3 is TGCAGCGCCCCTGGGACTAGCGGACCCCGGCAGTACTTC.